Presented here are 3 T cell receptor beta chains from one specimen sequenced in a study of cytotoxic CD8 clonotypes in ibrutinib-treated CLL. TCRdb's table, derived via immunoSEQ multiplex PCR, lists solely in-frame clones and lacks some. The data contain under 300,000 clones, under 80% of them singletons. The specimen comprised PBMCs, sampled after 24 months of ibrutinib treatment. The receptors here all came from a human donor with chronic lymphocytic leukemia.

V is TRBV9 and J is TRBJ2-5; D might be TRBD1 (7 bases). This CDR3 has 16 amino acids. V was shortened by 3 bases and J by 5 bases, with 20 bases between the two germline ends. Germline-derived CDR1 and CDR2 are SGDLS and YYNGEE. This CDR3 reads CASSALASGGSETQYF. Written as DNA, the CDR3 is TGTGCCAGCAGCGCTCTTGCCTCAGGGGGGTCGGAGACCCAGTACTTC.

DNA of the CDR3: TGTGCCAGCAACGGCGGCACCGGGGAGCTGTTTTTT. Its translation is CASNGGTGELFF. J is TRBJ2-2 and V is TRBV11-2; no definite D call. This CDR3 is 12 amino acids long. Trimming took 7 bases from V and 4 from J, leaving 7 bases between them. The germline CDR1 and CDR2 sequences are SGHAT and FQNNGV.

The CDR3 coding sequence is TGCGCCAGCAGCTCGGCACCGGGATATTCCTACGAGCAGTACTTC. Translating gives CASSSAPGYSYEQYF. The rearrangement uses TRBV5-1 and TRBJ2-7; D possibly corresponds to TRBD2 (5 bases). The CDR3 contains 15 residues. From germline, CDR1 is SGHRS and CDR2 YFSETQ. The V end lost 3 bases, the J end lost 1 base, and 14 bases lay between the germline ends.